There are a few counts of the clone carrying this T cell receptor (beta chain). As yet, its antigen is unknown. This CDR3 contains 14 residues. Germline lookup yields CDR1 SSHAT and CDR2 FNYEAQ (reference sequence). V gave up 0 bases and J gave up 6 bases, with 8 bases separating them. In all sorted populations, purity surpassed 98%. Expressed TCRB transcripts were sequenced because the entire RNA isolate underwent reverse transcription. The table came from immunoSEQ multiplex PCR; TCRdb's copy has only in-frame clones and leaves some out. Of hundreds of thousands of clones listed, around 16% are singletons. The data stem from a study of beta chain features in type 1 diabetes. Notes on the study in general: There was a moderate but significant shortening of TCRB CDR3s in all four CD4+ subsets of Type 1 diabetes patients.

The material sequenced was naive CD4+ T cells from blood. J is TRBJ2-2 and V is TRBV7-7; D call uncertain. The receptor comes from a man aged 18 to 30 in good health. CDR3 nucleotide sequence: TGTGCCAGCAGCTTAGCGGGTAGGGCCGGGGAGCTGTTTTTT. It encodes CASSLAGRAGELFF.